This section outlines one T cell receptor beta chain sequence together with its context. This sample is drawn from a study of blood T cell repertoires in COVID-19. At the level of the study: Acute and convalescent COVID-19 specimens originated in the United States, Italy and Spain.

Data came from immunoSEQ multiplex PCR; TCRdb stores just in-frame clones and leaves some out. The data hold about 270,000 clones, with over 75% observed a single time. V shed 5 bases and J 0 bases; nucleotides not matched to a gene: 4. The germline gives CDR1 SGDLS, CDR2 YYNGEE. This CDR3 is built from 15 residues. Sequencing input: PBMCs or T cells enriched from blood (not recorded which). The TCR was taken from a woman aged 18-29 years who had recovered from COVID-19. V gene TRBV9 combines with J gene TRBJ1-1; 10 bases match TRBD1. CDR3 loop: CASSPGTGVNTEAFF. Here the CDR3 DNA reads TGTGCCAGCAGTCCCGGGACAGGGGTGAACACTGAAGCTTTCTTT.